A selection of T cell receptor beta chains follows, all from one sample in a study of identical twins. TCRdb reprocessed the 5' RACE reads with MiXCR, giving one entry per CDR3 protein. The sample records around 160,000 distinct CDR3 sequences, around 3.4% being singletons. The material sequenced was memory T cells sorted from blood. These receptors came from a man younger than 35 in good health. Each CDR3 is given with its conserved first and last residue. The order of the fields is V gene, J gene, clone size, D gene, CDR3 protein, CDR3 DNA. D genes are given only for firm matches. Size tells how often a clone was seen (once, few, many) or the class of an expanded clone, and some rows leave it out.

TRBV2	TRBJ2-7	-	-	CASTSHSYEQYF	TGTGCCAGCACTAGCCACTCCTACGAGCAGTACTTC
TRBV5-1	TRBJ1-6	many	-	CASSLASNSPLHF	TGCGCCAGCAGCTTGGCCTCGAATTCACCCCTCCACTTT
TRBV6-1	TRBJ1-5	many	TRBD1	CASRRHGQGALSNQPQHF	TGTGCCAGCAGACGACATGGACAGGGGGCCCTTAGCAATCAGCCCCAGCATTTT
TRBV20-1	TRBJ2-3	many	TRBD2	CSGTSGADTQYF	TGCAGCGGGACTAGCGGGGCAGATACGCAGTATTTT
TRBV20-1	TRBJ1-1	many	-	CSARGGGPSNTEAFF	TGCAGTGCTAGAGGCGGGGGTCCCTCGAACACTGAAGCTTTCTTT
TRBV24-1	TRBJ2-7	many	TRBD1	CATAPGTGPYEQYF	TGTGCCACCGCTCCGGGGACAGGACCCTACGAGCAGTACTTC
TRBV29-1	TRBJ1-5	many	-	CSVDIKRWFGGSNQPQHF	TGCAGCGTTGATATCAAGCGTTGGTTTGGGGGCAGCAATCAGCCCCAGCATTTT
TRBV7-7	TRBJ1-2	many	-	CASSRGVGIPPDGYTF	TGTGCCAGCAGTCGTGGCGTCGGGATTCCTCCCGATGGCTACACCTTC
TRBV3-1	TRBJ1-2	many	-	CASSQGLNGYTF	TGTGCCAGCAGCCAAGGACTGAATGGCTACACCTTC
TRBV20-1	TRBJ2-5	many	-	CSARPSSTQETQYF	TGCAGTGCTAGGCCCTCTAGCACCCAAGAGACCCAGTACTTC
TRBV27	TRBJ1-1	many	-	CASRSWQGLTEAFF	TGTGCCAGCAGGTCATGGCAGGGGTTAACTGAAGCTTTCTTT
TRBV4-2	TRBJ2-1	few	-	CASSQGISNWGDSYNEQFF	TGTGCCAGCAGCCAAGGAATCTCCAACTGGGGGGATTCCTACAATGAGCAGTTCTTC
TRBV27	TRBJ2-5	many	-	CASAPGSRSRETQYF	TGTGCCAGCGCCCCAGGGAGTCGGTCCAGAGAGACCCAGTACTTC
TRBV6-2/TRBV6-3	TRBJ1-5	many	-	CASSYSSQPQHF	TGTGCCAGCAGTTACTCCAGCCAGCCCCAGCATTTT
TRBV14	TRBJ2-1	many	TRBD1	CASKAGTGLLPEQFF	TGTGCCAGCAAGGCCGGGACAGGGTTATTGCCTGAGCAGTTCTTC
TRBV6-5	TRBJ2-2	many	TRBD2	CASSYSRTSRELFF	TGTGCCAGCAGTTACTCTCGGACTAGCAGGGAGCTGTTTTTT
TRBV4-1	TRBJ2-1	many	TRBD2	CASRAGTSGSNEQFF	TGCGCCAGCAGAGCCGGGACTAGCGGGAGCAATGAGCAGTTCTTC
TRBV11-3	TRBJ2-2	-	TRBD1	CASRSWAGQGSTGELFF	TGTGCCAGCAGGTCCTGGGCGGGACAGGGTAGCACCGGGGAGCTGTTTTTT
TRBV25-1	TRBJ2-1	many	TRBD1	CASSPPDRGHNEQFF	TGTGCCAGCAGCCCCCCGGACAGGGGCCACAATGAGCAGTTCTTC
TRBV20-1	TRBJ1-5	many	TRBD1	CSARALGDRGLVSNQPQHF	TGCAGTGCTAGAGCCCTGGGGGACAGGGGATTAGTGAGCAATCAGCCCCAGCATTTT
TRBV5-6	TRBJ1-5	many	-	CASSSGAGNQPQHF	TGTGCCAGCAGCTCAGGGGCGGGCAATCAGCCCCAGCATTTT
TRBV7-2	TRBJ2-2	-	-	CASSFGVAGELFFF	-
TRBV15	TRBJ2-1	many	-	CATSMIARDNEQFF	TGTGCCACCAGCATGATAGCCCGCGACAATGAGCAGTTCTTC
TRBV27	TRBJ2-3	many	-	CASSFERTSTDTQYF	TGTGCCAGCAGTTTCGAGCGAACTAGCACAGATACGCAGTATTTT
TRBV7-9	TRBJ2-1	many	TRBD2	CASSAPGLAGSYNEQFF	TGTGCCAGCAGCGCGCCGGGACTAGCGGGCTCCTACAATGAGCAGTTCTTC
TRBV20-1	TRBJ1-4	many	TRBD1	CSARAGTGGEKLFF	TGCAGTGCTAGGGCCGGGACAGGGGGCGAAAAACTGTTTTTT
TRBV20-1	TRBJ1-2	many	-	CSASREHLGYTF	TGCAGTGCTAGTCGGGAGCATCTAGGCTACACCTTC
TRBV5-1	TRBJ1-1	many	-	CASSLEQGTEAFF	TGCGCCAGCAGCTTGGAGCAGGGCACTGAAGCTTTCTTT
TRBV6-1	TRBJ2-3	many	-	CASSLALSTDTQYF	TGTGCCAGCAGTCTAGCGTTGAGCACAGATACGCAGTATTTT
TRBV5-1	TRBJ2-3	many	-	CASRLGSTDTQYF	TGCGCCAGCAGGTTAGGCAGCACAGATACGCAGTATTTT
TRBV5-6	TRBJ1-2	many	TRBD1	CASSMTGGNRDYGYTF	TGTGCCAGCAGTATGACAGGGGGCAACAGAGACTATGGCTACACCTTC
TRBV20-1	TRBJ2-5	-	-	CSAMGPGEETQYF	TGCAGTGCTATGGGACCCGGCGAGGAGACCCAGTACTTC
TRBV4-1	TRBJ2-1	many	TRBD2	CASSREREPSYNEQFF	TGCGCCAGCAGCCGGGAGCGGGAGCCGTCCTACAATGAGCAGTTCTTC